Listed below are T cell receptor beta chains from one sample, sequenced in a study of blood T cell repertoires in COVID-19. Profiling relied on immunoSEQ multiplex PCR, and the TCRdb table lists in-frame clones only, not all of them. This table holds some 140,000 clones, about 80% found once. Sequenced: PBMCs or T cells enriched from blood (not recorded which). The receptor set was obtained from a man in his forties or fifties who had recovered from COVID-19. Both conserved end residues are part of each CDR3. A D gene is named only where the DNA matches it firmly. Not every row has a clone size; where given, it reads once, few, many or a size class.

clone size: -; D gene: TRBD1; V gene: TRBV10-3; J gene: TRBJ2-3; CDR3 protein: CAIGQGASTDTQYF; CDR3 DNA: TGTGCCATCGGACAGGGGGCGAGCACAGATACGCAGTATTTT
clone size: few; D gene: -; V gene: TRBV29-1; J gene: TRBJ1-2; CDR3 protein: CSVGEVSLNYGYTF; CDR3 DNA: TGCAGCGTGGGGGAGGTTAGCCTTAACTATGGCTACACCTTC
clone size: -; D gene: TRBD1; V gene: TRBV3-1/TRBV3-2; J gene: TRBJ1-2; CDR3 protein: CASSQYFGQGSYGYTF; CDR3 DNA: TGTGCCAGCAGCCAGTATTTCGGACAGGGGAGCTATGGCTACACCTTC
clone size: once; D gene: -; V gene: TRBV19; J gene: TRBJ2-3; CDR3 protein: CASTKGVTSVSTDTQYF; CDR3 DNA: TGTGCCAGCACTAAGGGGGTTACTAGCGTCAGCACAGATACGCAGTATTTT
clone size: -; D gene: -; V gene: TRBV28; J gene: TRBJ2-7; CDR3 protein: CASSPVARVGEQYF; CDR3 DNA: TGTGCCAGCAGCCCAGTAGCCAGGGTGGGGGAGCAGTACTTC
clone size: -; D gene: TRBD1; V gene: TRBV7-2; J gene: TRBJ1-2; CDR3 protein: CASSEGQGYGYTF; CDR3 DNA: TGTGCCAGCAGCGAAGGACAGGGCTATGGCTACACCTTC
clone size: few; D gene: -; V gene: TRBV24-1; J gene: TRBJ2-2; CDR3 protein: CATRSPNTGELFF; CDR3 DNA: TGTGCCACGAGGAGCCCGAACACCGGGGAGCTGTTTTTT
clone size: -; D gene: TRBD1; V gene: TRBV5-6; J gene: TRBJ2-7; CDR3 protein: CASTGDRGLYEQYF; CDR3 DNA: TGTGCCAGCACCGGGGACAGGGGGCTCTACGAGCAGTACTTC
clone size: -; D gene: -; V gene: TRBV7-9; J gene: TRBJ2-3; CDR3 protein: CASSLAQPGETDTQYF; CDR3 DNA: TGTGCCAGCAGCTTAGCTCAACCGGGGGAGACAGATACGCAGTATTTT
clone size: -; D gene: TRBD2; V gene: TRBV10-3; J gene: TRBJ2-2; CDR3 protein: CAISEGGANTGELFF; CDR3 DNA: TGTGCCATCAGTGAGGGGGGGGCGAACACCGGGGAGCTGTTTTTT
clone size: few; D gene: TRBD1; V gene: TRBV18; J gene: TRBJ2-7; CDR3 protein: CASSPIGTGEHEQYF; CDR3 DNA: TGTGCCAGCTCACCCATCGGGACAGGGGAACACGAGCAGTACTTC
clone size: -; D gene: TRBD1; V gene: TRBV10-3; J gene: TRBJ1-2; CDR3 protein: CAISESETGSGYTF; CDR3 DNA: TGTGCCATCAGTGAGTCGGAGACAGGGTCTGGCTACACCTTC
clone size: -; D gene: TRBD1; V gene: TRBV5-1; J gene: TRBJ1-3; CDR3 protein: CASSSTTGGNSGNTIYF; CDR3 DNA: TGCGCCAGCAGCTCCACGACAGGGGGGAACTCTGGAAACACCATATATTTT
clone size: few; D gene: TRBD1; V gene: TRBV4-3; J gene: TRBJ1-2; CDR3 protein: CASSQETGFDYGYTF; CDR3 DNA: TGCGCCAGCAGCCAAGAGACAGGGTTTGACTATGGCTACACCTTC
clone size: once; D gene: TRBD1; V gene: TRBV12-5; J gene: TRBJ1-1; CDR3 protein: CASGGTGDSKAFF; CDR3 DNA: TGTGCTAGTGGCGGGACAGGGGATTCGAAAGCTTTCTTT
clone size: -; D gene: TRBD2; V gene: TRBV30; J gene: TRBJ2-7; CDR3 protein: CASRTSGEQYF; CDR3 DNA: TGTGCCTCCCGGACTAGCGGGGAGCAGTACTTC
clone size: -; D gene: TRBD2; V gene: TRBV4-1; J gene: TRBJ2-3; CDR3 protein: CASSQELAGGPHTQYF; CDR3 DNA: TGCGCCAGCAGCCAGGAACTAGCGGGGGGGCCCCATACGCAGTATTTT
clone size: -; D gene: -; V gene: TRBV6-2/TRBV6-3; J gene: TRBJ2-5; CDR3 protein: CASSYADSEETQYF; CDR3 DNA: TGTGCCAGCAGTTACGCGGACAGCGAAGAGACCCAGTACTTC
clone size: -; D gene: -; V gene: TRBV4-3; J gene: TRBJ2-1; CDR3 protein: CASSQEPGLENNEQFF; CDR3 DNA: TGCGCCAGCAGCCAAGAGCCGGGACTGGAAAACAATGAGCAGTTCTTC
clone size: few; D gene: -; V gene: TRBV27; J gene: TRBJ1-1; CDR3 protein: CASSSSVGGTVNTEAFF; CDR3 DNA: TGTGCCAGCAGTTCATCCGTGGGGGGTACCGTGAACACTGAAGCTTTCTTT
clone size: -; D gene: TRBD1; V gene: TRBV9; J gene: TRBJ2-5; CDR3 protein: CASSTGQSIQETQYF; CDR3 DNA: TGTGCCAGCAGCACGGGACAGAGCATCCAAGAGACCCAGTACTTC
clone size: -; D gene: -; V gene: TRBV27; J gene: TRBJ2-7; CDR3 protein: CASSPNPREYYEQYF; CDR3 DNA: TGTGCCAGCAGTCCCAACCCTCGGGAATACTACGAGCAGTACTTC